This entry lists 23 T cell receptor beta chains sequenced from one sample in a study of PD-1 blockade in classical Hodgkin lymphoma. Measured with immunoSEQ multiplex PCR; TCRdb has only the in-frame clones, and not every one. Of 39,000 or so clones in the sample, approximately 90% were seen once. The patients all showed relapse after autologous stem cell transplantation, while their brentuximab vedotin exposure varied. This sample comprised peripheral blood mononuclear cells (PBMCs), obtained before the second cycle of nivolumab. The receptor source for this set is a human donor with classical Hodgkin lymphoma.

CDR3 in amino acids: CSVVTQMNTEAFF. The CDR3 DNA reads as TGCAGCGTTGTGACCCAGATGAACACTGAAGCTTTCTTT. The chain couples TRBV29-1 to TRBJ1-1; no reliable D call. The CDR3 has 13 amino acids. Trimming stripped 4 bases from V and 0 bases from J, with 9 bases between. Germline CDR1 and CDR2: SQVTM and ANQGSEA.

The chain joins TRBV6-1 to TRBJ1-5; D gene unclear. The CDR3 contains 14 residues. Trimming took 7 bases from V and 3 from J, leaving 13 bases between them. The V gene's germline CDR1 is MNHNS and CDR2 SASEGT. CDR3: CASNHRGPNQPQHF. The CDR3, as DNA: TGTGCCAGCAATCATAGAGGCCCCAATCAGCCCCAGCATTTT.

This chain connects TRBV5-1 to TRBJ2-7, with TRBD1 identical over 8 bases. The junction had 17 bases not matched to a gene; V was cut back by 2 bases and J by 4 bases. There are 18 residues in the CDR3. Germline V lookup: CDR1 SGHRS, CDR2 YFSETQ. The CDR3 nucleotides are TGCGCCAGCAGCTTACTCATTCCGGGACAGGCGGAAACGTACGAGCAGTACTTC. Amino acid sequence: CASSLLIPGQAETYEQYF.

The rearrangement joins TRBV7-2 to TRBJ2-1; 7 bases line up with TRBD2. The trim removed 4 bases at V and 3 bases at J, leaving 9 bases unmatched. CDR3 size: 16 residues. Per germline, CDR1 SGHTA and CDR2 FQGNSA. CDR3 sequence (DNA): TGTGCCAGCAGCTCCAAACGGGGCGGGAGCTACAATGAGCAGTTCTTC. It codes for CASSSKRGGSYNEQFF.

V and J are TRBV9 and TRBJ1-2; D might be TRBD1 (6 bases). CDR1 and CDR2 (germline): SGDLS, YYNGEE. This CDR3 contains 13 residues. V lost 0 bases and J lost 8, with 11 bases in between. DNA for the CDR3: TGTGCCAGCAGCGTAGCACAGGGATACGGCTACACCTTC. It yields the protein CASSVAQGYGYTF.

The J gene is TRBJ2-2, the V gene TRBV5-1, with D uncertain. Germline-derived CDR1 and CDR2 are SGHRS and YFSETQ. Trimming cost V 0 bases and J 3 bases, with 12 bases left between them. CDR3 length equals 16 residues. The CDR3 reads CASSLATWTDTGELFF. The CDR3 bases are TGCGCCAGCAGCTTGGCCACCTGGACGGACACCGGGGAGCTGTTTTTT.

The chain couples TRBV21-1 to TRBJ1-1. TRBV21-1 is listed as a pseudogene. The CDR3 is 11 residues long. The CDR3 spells CASFLVREAFF. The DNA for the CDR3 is TGTGCCAGCTTTTTGGTACGGGAAGCTTTCTTT.

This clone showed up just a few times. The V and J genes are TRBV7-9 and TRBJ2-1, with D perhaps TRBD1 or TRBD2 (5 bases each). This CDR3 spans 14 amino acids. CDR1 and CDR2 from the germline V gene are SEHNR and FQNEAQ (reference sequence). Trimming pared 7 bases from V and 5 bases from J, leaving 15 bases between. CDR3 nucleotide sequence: TGTGCCAGCACCCCCCCGGGGCTAGACAATGAGCAGTTCTTC. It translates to CASTPPGLDNEQFF.

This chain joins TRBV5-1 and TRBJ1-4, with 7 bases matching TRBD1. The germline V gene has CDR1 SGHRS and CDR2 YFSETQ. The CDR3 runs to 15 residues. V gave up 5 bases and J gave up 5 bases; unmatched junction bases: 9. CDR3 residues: CASSFTMDRNEKLFF. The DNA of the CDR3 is TGCGCCAGCAGTTTTACCATGGACAGGAATGAAAAACTGTTTTTT.

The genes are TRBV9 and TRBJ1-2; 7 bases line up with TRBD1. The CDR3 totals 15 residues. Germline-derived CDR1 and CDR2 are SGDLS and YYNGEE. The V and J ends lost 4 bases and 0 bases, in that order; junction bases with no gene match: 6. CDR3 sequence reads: CASSPGGQSNYGYTF. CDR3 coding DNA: TGTGCCAGCAGCCCCGGGGGACAGTCTAACTATGGCTACACCTTC.

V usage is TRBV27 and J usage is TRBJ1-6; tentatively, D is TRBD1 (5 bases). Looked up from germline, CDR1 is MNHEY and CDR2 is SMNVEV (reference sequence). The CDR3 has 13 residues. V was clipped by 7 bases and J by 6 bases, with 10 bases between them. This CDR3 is CASTGDLNSPLHF. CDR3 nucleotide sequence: TGTGCCAGCACTGGGGACCTTAATTCACCCCTCCACTTT.

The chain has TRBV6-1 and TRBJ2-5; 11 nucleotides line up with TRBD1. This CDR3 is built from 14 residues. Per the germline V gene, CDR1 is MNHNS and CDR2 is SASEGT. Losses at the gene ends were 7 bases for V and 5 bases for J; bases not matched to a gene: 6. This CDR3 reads CASTKDRGQETQYF. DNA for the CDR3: TGTGCCAGCACCAAGGACAGGGGGCAGGAGACCCAGTACTTC.

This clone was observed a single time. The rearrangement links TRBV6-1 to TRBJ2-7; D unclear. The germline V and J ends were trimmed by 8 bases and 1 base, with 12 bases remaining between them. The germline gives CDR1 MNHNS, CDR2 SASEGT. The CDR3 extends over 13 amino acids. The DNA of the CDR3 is TGTGCCAGCCGCCCGTACTCTTCCTACGAGCAGTACTTC. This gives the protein CASRPYSSYEQYF.

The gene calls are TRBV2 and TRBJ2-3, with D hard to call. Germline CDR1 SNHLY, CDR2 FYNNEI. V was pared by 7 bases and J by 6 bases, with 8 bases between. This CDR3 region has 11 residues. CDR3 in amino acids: CASKSPDTQYF. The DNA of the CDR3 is TGTGCCAGCAAGAGCCCCGATACGCAGTATTTT. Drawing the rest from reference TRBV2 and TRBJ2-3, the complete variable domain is EPEVTQTPSHQVTQMGQEVILRCVPISNHLYFYWYRQILGQKVEFLVSFYNNEISEKSEIFDDQFSVERPDGSNFTLKIRSTKLEDSAMYFCASKSPDTQYFGPGTRLTVL.

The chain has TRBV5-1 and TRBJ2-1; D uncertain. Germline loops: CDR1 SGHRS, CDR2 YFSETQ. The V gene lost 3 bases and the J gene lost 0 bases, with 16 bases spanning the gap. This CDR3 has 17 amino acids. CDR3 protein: CASSSFPEVSSYNEQFF. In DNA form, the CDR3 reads TGCGCCAGCAGCTCTTTCCCGGAAGTTAGCTCCTACAATGAGCAGTTCTTC.

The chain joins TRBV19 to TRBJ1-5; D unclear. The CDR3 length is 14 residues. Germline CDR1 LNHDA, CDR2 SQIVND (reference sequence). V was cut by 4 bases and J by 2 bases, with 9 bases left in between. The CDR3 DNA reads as TGTGCCAGTAGTAGGGCCTGGGGCAATCAGCCCCAGCATTTT. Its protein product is CASSRAWGNQPQHF.

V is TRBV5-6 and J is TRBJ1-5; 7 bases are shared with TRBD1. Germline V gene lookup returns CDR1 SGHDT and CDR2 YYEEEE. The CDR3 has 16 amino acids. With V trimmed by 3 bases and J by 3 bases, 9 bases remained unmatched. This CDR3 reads CASSSRQGQFNQPQHF. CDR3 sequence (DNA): TGTGCCAGCAGCTCGCGACAGGGACAATTCAATCAGCCCCAGCATTTT.

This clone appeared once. CDR3 in DNA: TGTGCCAGCAGCTTAGCGCGGGGACAGGGGGTTTACGAGCAGTACTTC. Translation gives CASSLARGQGVYEQYF. The gene calls are TRBV7-2 and TRBJ2-7; 11 bases match TRBD1. Germline V gives CDR1 SGHTA, CDR2 FQGNSA. V dropped 0 bases and J dropped 4; count of bases not matched to a gene: 5. This CDR3 is 16 amino acids long. Together with reference TRBV7-2 and TRBJ2-7, the CDR3 gives the full variable domain: GAGVSQSPSNKVTEKGKDVELRCDPISGHTALYWYRQSLGQGLEFLIYFQGNSAPDKSGLPSDRFSAERTGGSVSTLTIQRTQQEDSAVYLCASSLARGQGVYEQYFGPGTRLTVT.

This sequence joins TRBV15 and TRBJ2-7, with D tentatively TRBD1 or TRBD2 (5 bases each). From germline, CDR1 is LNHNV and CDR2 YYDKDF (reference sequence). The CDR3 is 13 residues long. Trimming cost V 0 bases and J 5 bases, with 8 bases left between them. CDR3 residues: CATSRDLGDEQYF. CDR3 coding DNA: TGTGCCACCAGCAGAGATCTGGGGGACGAGCAGTACTTC. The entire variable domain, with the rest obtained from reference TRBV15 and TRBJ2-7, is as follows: DAMVIQNPRYQVTQFGKPVTLSCSQTLNHNVMYWYQQKSSQAPKLLFHYYDKDFNNEADTPDNFQSRRPNTSFCFLDIRSPGLGDTAMYLCATSRDLGDEQYFGPGTRLTVT.

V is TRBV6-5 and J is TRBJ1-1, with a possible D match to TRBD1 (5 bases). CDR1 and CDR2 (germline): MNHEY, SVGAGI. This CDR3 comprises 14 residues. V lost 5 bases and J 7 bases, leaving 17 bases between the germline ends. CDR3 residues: CASSPIRQSLEAFF. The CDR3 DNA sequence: TGTGCCAGCAGTCCCATTAGACAGTCCCTTGAAGCTTTCTTT.

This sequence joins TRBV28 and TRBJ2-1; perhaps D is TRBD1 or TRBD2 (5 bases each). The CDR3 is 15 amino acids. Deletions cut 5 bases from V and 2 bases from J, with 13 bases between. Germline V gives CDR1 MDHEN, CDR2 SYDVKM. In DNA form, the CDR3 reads TGTGCCAGCAGTGCCCCTGGGGGAGCCTACAATGAGCAGTTCTTC. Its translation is CASSAPGGAYNEQFF.

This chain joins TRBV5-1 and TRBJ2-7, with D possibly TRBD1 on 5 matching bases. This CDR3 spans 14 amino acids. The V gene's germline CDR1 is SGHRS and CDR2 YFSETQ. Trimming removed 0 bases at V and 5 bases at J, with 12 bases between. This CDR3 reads CASSLGQPPNEQYF. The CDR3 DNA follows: TGCGCCAGCAGCTTGGGACAGCCCCCCAACGAGCAGTACTTC.

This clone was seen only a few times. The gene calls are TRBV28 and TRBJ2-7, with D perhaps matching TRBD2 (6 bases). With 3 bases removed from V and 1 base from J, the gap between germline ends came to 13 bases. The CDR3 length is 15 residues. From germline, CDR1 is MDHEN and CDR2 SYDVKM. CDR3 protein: CASSLTAGGSYEQYF. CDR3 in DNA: TGTGCCAGCAGTTTGACAGCGGGCGGGTCCTACGAGCAGTACTTC.